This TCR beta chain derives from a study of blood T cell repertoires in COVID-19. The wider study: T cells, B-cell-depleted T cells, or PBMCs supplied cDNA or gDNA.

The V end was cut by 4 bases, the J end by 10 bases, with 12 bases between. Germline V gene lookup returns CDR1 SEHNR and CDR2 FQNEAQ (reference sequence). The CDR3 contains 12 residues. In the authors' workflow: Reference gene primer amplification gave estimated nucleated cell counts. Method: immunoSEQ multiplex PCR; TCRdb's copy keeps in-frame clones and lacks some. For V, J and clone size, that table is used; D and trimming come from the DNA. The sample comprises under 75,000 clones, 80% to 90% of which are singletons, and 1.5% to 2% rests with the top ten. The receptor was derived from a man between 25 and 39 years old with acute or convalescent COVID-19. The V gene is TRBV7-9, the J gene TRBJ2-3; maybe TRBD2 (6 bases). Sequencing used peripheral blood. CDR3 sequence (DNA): TGTGCCAGCAGCTGGGAGGTCAGGGCGCAGTATTTT. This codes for CASSWEVRAQYF.